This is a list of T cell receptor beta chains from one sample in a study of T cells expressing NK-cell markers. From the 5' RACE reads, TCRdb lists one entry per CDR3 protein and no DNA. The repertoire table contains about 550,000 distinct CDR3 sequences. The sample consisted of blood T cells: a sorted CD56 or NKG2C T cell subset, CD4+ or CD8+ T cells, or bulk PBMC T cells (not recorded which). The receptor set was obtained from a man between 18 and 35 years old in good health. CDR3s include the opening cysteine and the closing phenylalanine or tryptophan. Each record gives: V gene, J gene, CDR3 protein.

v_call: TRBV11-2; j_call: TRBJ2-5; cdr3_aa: CASTLPASGEPRETQYF
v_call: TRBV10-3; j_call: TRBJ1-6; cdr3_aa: CAISESAAGHNSPLHF
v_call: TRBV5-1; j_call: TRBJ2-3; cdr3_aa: CASVVGTANTDTQYF
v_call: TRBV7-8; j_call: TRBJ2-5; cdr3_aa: CASSLAASLQETQYF
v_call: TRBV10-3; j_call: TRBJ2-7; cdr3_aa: CATGEVAGSYEQYF
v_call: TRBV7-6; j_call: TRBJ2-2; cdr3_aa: CASSHRRDRGTGELFF
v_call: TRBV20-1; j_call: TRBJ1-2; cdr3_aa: CSARPGGGYGYTF
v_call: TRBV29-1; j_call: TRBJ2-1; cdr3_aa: CSVVKGGTEQFF
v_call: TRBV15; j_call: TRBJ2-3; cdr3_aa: CATSLLAGEDTQYF
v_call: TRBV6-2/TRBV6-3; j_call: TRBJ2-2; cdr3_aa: CASSKPGELFF
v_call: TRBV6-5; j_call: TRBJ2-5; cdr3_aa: CASSSGPRRAETQYF
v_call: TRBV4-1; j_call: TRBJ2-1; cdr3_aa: CASSQLPGGGQFF
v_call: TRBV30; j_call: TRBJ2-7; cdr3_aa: CAWSNKGFWYEQYF
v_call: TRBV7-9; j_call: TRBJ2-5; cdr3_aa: CASSSRQVAETQYF
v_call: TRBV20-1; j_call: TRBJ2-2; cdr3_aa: CSAKTILDGKNTGELFF